These 13 T cell receptor beta chains were sequenced from one sample in a study of T cell changes during pregnancy in multiple sclerosis (dated by TCRdb to between 2017 and 2020). Library prep was done by the immunoSEQ multiplex PCR assay. As stored in TCRdb, this immuneACCESS dataset retains in-frame rearrangements with V and J assigned. A fraction of the clones does not appear; measured against another copy, unresolved V genes explain less than half of the discrepancy, and the remainder lacks a known reason. This sample comprises roughly 40,000 clones, roughly 90% of them detected only once. The ten top clones hold roughly 13% of the sample. The sample here was CD8+ T cells from peripheral blood mononuclear cells, taken in the first trimester of pregnancy. All receptors come from a female donor with multiple sclerosis, enrolled in a pregnancy study.

The gene calls are TRBV10-3 and TRBJ2-5; TRBD2 matches 9 bases. From germline, CDR1 is ENHRY and CDR2 SYGVKD. The CDR3 is made up of 15 amino acids. Germline trimming cut 6 bases from V and 3 bases from J; bases unmatched to any gene: 8. The CDR3 nucleotides read TGTGCCATCAGCGAAATGGCGGGGGGGGAAGAGACCCAGTACTTC. As protein: CAISEMAGGEETQYF.

This chain connects TRBV15 to TRBJ2-4; 12 bases are shared with TRBD2. This CDR3 contains 17 residues. The J segment lost 11 bases and the V segment lost 3 bases, leaving 14 bases of the junction unmatched. Germline V CDR1 and CDR2: LNHNV, YYDKDF (reference sequence). CDR3 amino acids: CATSSPGQGLAGLLQYF. The CDR3 coding sequence is TGTGCCACCAGCAGCCCAGGTCAGGGACTAGCGGGTCTACTTCAGTACTTC.

This clone has just a few counts. The rearrangement uses TRBV27 and TRBJ2-2; D not certain. Trimming pared 6 bases from V and 0 bases from J, leaving 5 bases between. The CDR3 sequence is 13 residues long. Germline V gene data show CDR1 as MNHEY and CDR2 as SMNVEV (reference sequence). The DNA for the CDR3 is TGTGCCAGCAGCCCAGCGAACACCGGGGAGCTGTTTTTT. Its translation is CASSPANTGELFF.

This clone came up once. CDR3 protein: CASSGQAAVNEKLFF. The CDR3 DNA is TGCGCCAGCAGTGGACAGGCGGCTGTTAATGAAAAACTGTTTTTT. The chain joins TRBV5-1 to TRBJ1-4, with 7 nucleotides matching TRBD1. The length of the CDR3 is 15 residues. CDR1 SGHRS and CDR2 YFSETQ come from the germline V gene. V gave up 5 bases and J gave up 4 bases; unmatched junction bases: 8.

The chain combines TRBV27 with TRBJ1-2; the D gene is possibly TRBD1 (6 bases). CDR1 is MNHEY and CDR2 is SMNVEV in the germline V gene (reference sequence). This CDR3 has 17 residues. Trimming pared 0 bases from V and 4 bases from J, leaving 18 bases between. CDR3 in amino acids: CASSLSRLGGQFYGYTF. CDR3 DNA sequence: TGTGCCAGCAGTTTATCGAGACTCGGGGGGCAATTCTATGGCTACACCTTC.

The chain links TRBV19 to TRBJ2-1; TRBD2 aligns across 8 bases. J gave up 4 bases and V 1 base, and 3 bases lay outside the gene matches. This CDR3 comprises 15 residues. CDR1 and CDR2 from the germline V gene are LNHDA and SQIVND (reference sequence). CDR3 bases: TGTGCCAGTAGTATAGGTAGCGGGGAGTACAATGAGCAGTTCTTC. Amino acid sequence: CASSIGSGEYNEQFF. Full variable domain (missing parts from reference TRBV19 and TRBJ2-1): DGGITQSPKYLFRKEGQNVTLSCEQNLNHDAMYWYRQDPGQGLRLIYYSQIVNDFQKGDIAEGYSVSREKKESFPLTVTSAQKNPTAFYLCASSIGSGEYNEQFFGPGTRLTVL.

This clone occurred once. This sequence joins TRBV6-1 and TRBJ2-7; D possibly corresponds to TRBD1 (6 bases). The CDR3 sequence is 12 residues long. Germline-derived CDR1 and CDR2 are MNHNS and SASEGT. Trimming took 6 bases from V and 9 from J, leaving 15 bases between them. The CDR3 sequence: CASRDTGTPQYF. The CDR3, as DNA: TGTGCCAGCAGGGACACAGGGACCCCGCAGTACTTC.

Only one count was recorded for this clone. This chain joins TRBV7-8 and TRBJ2-7; perhaps TRBD2 as D (6 bases). The CDR3 is made up of 16 amino acids. The V end was cut by 5 bases, the J end by 0 bases, with 17 bases between. The germline gives CDR1 SGHVS, CDR2 FQNEAQ. The CDR3: CASSPLRGPSSYEQYF. CDR3 DNA sequence: TGTGCCAGCAGCCCCCTGCGGGGTCCTAGCTCCTACGAGCAGTACTTC.

This chain links TRBV19 with TRBJ2-7; a possible D gene is TRBD2 (7 bases). Germline V gene lookup returns CDR1 LNHDA and CDR2 SQIVND (reference sequence). V dropped 10 bases and J dropped 4 bases, with 23 bases sitting between them. The length of the CDR3 is 15 residues. In DNA form, the CDR3 reads TGTGCCACCCAGCAAAGGGAACAGGGAGGGTACGAGCAGTACTTC. Translated, it gives CATQQREQGGYEQYF.

This chain links TRBV6-6 with TRBJ2-7, with 8 bases that match TRBD1. The V segment lost 6 bases and the J segment 6 bases; nucleotides outside the gene matches: 13. Germline V gene sequence: CDR1 MNHNY, CDR2 SVGAGI (reference sequence). The CDR3 length is 15 residues. CDR3: CASSPPQGAVGEQYF. CDR3 sequence (DNA): TGTGCCAGCAGCCCACCCCAGGGGGCGGTGGGCGAGCAGTACTTC.

The J gene is TRBJ2-3, the V gene TRBV6-4; 8 nucleotides agree with TRBD2. The germline gives CDR1 MRHNA, CDR2 SNTAGT. The CDR3 runs 16 residues. With 0 bases clipped from V and 1 base from J, the junction kept 3 bases outside the gene matches. The CDR3 DNA sequence: TGTGCCAGCAGTGACTCGCACGGGGGGGGCACAGATACGCAGTATTTT. Translating it yields CASSDSHGGGTDTQYF.

The chain is built from TRBV6-5 and TRBJ1-2; D unresolved. Germline CDR1 MNHEY, CDR2 SVGAGI. V lost 1 base to trimming and J lost 7 bases, with 13 bases between them. The CDR3 has 14 residues. In DNA form, the CDR3 reads TGTGCCAGCAGTTACTTTGAGGGCTCGTTTGGCTACACCTTC. Translation: CASSYFEGSFGYTF.

The chain couples TRBV10-1 to TRBJ2-3, with D possibly matching TRBD1 (5 bases). The CDR3 is 15 amino acids. The V gene lost 2 bases and the J gene lost 2 bases, with 11 bases spanning the gap. CDR1 is WNHNN and CDR2 is SYGVQD in the germline V gene (reference sequence). CDR3 loop: CASSEVGVNTDTQYF. The CDR3 DNA sequence: TGCGCCAGCAGTGAGGTAGGGGTCAACACAGATACGCAGTATTTT.